A single sample gave rise to the 13 T cell receptor beta chains below, sequenced in a study of metastatic and nonmetastatic thyroid tumors. Through MiXCR, TCRdb re-clonotyped the PCR reads. The sample carries under 55,000 clones, approximately 15% recorded once. Every patient underwent thyroid surgery untreated. Sample: blood. Source of these receptors: a female donor with papillary thyroid cancer or a benign thyroid nodule (not recorded which). Some clones in this sample may be carry-over from other donors' samples.

The table lists this clone with a few counts. The chain combines TRBV2 with TRBJ1-2, with 8 positions matching TRBD1. This CDR3 has 12 amino acids. J gave up 5 bases and V 8 bases, and 4 bases lay outside the gene matches. Germline V lookup: CDR1 SNHLY, CDR2 FYNNEI. The CDR3 DNA reads TGTGCCAGCGGACAGGGAACGTATGGCTACACCTTC. Translation: CASGQGTYGYTF.

This clone was counted a few times. One end of the junction does not line up with germline, which may come from a read error. This sequence joins TRBV19 and TRBJ1-1, with D perhaps TRBD1 (6 bases). Per germline, CDR1 LNHDA and CDR2 SQIVND (reference sequence). This CDR3 contains 15 residues. The CDR3 loop reads CASSGPGTGSTESFF. The CDR3 DNA reads TGTGCCAGTAGTGGCCCCGGTACAGGGAGCACTGAATCTTTCTTT.

This clone was seen only a few times. The J gene is TRBJ1-5, the V gene TRBV28; 7 bases are a match to TRBD1. Per the germline V gene, CDR1 is MDHEN and CDR2 is SYDVKM. CDR3 length equals 15 residues. V shed 6 bases and J 2 bases; nucleotides not matched to a gene: 7. CDR3 protein: CASSVTGIRNQPQHF. CDR3 bases: TGTGCCAGCAGCGTGACAGGGATCCGCAATCAGCCCCAGCATTTT.

The chain recombines TRBV12-3 or TRBV12-4 with TRBJ2-7; the match to TRBD1 covers 7 bases. V shed 7 bases, J shed 2 bases, and the junction held 11 bases outside the gene matches. This CDR3 is 15 amino acids long. The CDR3 spells CASIGGSTGAYEQYF. Written as DNA, the CDR3 is TGTGCCAGCATTGGAGGATCTACAGGGGCCTACGAGCAGTACTTC.

There are many counts of this clone. This chain connects TRBV5-1 to TRBJ2-7; TRBD2 aligns across 10 bases. The germline gives CDR1 SGHRS, CDR2 YFSETQ. The J segment lost 3 bases and the V segment lost 4 bases, leaving 13 bases of the junction unmatched. This CDR3 comprises 17 residues. CDR3 bases: TGCGCCAGCAGCAACAGTCATGCTAGCGGGAGAGACTACGAGCAGTACTTC. This codes for CASSNSHASGRDYEQYF.

This clone occurred many times. Written as DNA, the CDR3 is TGTGCCAGCAGCTTATTGGGAACAGGTTTGTACAATGAGCAGTTCTTC. Its translation is CASSLLGTGLYNEQFF. V gene TRBV11-1 combines with J gene TRBJ2-1; tentative D call: TRBD1 (5 bases). With 2 bases removed from V and 4 bases from J, the gap between germline ends came to 15 bases. The CDR3 totals 16 residues. CDR1 SGHAT and CDR2 FQDESV come from the germline V gene (reference sequence).

This clone has a count of ten or more. V usage is TRBV12-3 or TRBV12-4 and J usage is TRBJ1-2; no definite D call. Trimming took 1 base from V and 9 from J, leaving 9 bases between them. This CDR3 has 12 residues. The CDR3 nucleotides read TGTGCCAGCAGTTTAGTAGAGAGTAGCTACACCTTC. It is translated as CASSLVESSYTF.

The chain recombines TRBV20-1 with TRBJ2-1, with 7 bases matching TRBD2. The CDR3 runs to 17 residues. Germline lookup yields CDR1 DFQATT and CDR2 SNEGSKA (reference sequence). V shed 2 bases, J shed 5 bases, and the junction held 15 bases outside the gene matches. In DNA form, the CDR3 reads TGCAGTGCTAGACCTAGCGGTAGGTCATTCAGGGACAATGAGCAGTTCTTC. Encoded protein: CSARPSGRSFRDNEQFF.

This clone was detected ten times or more. V gene TRBV7-8 combines with J gene TRBJ2-3; TRBD1 matches 8 bases. The CDR3 contains 15 residues. Germline values: CDR1 SGHVS, CDR2 FQNEAQ. J lost 5 bases, V lost 5 bases, and 9 bases had no gene match. Here the CDR3 reads CASSPGTGLLDTQYF. As DNA, the CDR3 is TGTGCCAGCAGCCCCGGGACAGGATTGTTAGATACGCAGTATTTT. Complete variable domain (other parts from reference TRBV7-8 and TRBJ2-3): GAGVSQSPRYKVAKRGQDVALRCDPISGHVSLFWYQQALGQGPEFLTYFQNEAQLDKSGLPSDRFFAERPEGSVSTLKIQRTQQEDSAVYLCASSPGTGLLDTQYFGPGTRLTVL.

In this sample, this clone turned up many times. Other nucleotide sequences from this sample produce the same CDR3. The chain employs TRBV19 and TRBJ1-1; D is uncertain. Trimming shortened V by 0 bases and J by 1 base, and 6 bases separated the two germline ends. The length of the CDR3 is 14 residues. Germline assignment: CDR1 LNHDA and CDR2 SQIVND (reference sequence). The CDR3 DNA reads TGTGCCAGTAGTATAGATCCCCGGAACACTGAAGCTTTCTTT. Translated, it gives CASSIDPRNTEAFF.

This clone appeared a few times. The chain couples TRBV24-1 to TRBJ1-2; a possible D gene is TRBD1 (6 bases). Germline V gene data show CDR1 as KGHDR and CDR2 as SFDVKD. This CDR3 region has 16 residues. V lost 4 bases and J lost 1, with 15 bases in between. The CDR3 loop reads CATSEPGQKDNYGYTF. DNA for the CDR3: TGTGCCACCAGTGAACCTGGACAGAAGGATAACTATGGCTACACCTTC.

This clone was seen repeatedly, ten times or more. The J gene is TRBJ2-5, the V gene TRBV15, with D perhaps TRBD2 (5 bases). CDR3 length equals 12 residues. In germline, CDR1 is LNHNV, CDR2 YYDKDF (reference sequence). Trimming removed 0 bases at V and 9 bases at J, with 8 bases between. For the CDR3, the DNA is TGTGCCACCAGCAGAGACGAGGAGGCCCAGTACTTC. Its protein product is CATSRDEEAQYF.

This clone has ten or more counts. Other DNA sequences within the sample encode an identical CDR3. This chain uses TRBV12-3 or TRBV12-4 with TRBJ2-2; TRBD1 aligns across 8 bases. CDR3 length equals 16 residues. The V and J ends lost 5 bases and 0 bases, in that order; junction bases with no gene match: 5. The CDR3 nucleotides read TGTGCCAGCAGTCCACAGGGGGTGGCGAACACCGGGGAGCTGTTTTTT. This translates into CASSPQGVANTGELFF.